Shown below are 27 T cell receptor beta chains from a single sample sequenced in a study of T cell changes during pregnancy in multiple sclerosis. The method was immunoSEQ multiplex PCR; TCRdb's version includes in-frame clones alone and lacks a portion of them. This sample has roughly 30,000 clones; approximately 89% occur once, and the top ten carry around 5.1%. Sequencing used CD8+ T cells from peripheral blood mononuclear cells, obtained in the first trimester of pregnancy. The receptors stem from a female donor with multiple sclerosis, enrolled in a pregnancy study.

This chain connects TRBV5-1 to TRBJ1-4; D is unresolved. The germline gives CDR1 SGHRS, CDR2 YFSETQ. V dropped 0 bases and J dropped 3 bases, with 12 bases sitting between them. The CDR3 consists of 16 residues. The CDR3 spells CASSLAALEANEKLFF. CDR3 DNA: TGCGCCAGCAGCTTGGCAGCCCTGGAGGCTAATGAAAAACTGTTTTTT.

CDR3 protein: CASSLEGALLSGYTF. The CDR3, as DNA: TGTGCCAGCAGCTTAGAAGGGGCCCTCCTTAGCGGCTACACCTTC. V usage is TRBV7-9 and J usage is TRBJ1-2; possible D gene TRBD1, 5 bases. CDR3 length: 15 amino acids. V was shortened by 1 base and J by 8 bases, with 17 bases between the two germline ends. Germline V CDR1 and CDR2: SEHNR, FQNEAQ (reference sequence).

The CDR3 nucleotides are TGTGCCAGCAGCCTACCTATCTTACCTGGACTAGCGGGAGAAGAGACCCAGTACTTC. Amino acid sequence: CASSLPILPGLAGEETQYF. The J gene is TRBJ2-5, the V gene TRBV9, with TRBD2 matching 13 bases. Germline V gives CDR1 SGDLS, CDR2 YYNGEE. V lost 4 bases, J lost 3 bases, and 15 bases stayed unmatched. This CDR3 has 19 amino acids.

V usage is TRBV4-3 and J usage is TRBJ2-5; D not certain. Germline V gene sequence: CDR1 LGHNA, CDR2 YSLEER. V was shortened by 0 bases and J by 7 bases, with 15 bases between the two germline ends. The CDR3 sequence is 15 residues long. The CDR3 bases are TGCGCCAGCAGCCAAGATCACGAACTATTGGCGACCCAGTACTTC. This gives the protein CASSQDHELLATQYF.

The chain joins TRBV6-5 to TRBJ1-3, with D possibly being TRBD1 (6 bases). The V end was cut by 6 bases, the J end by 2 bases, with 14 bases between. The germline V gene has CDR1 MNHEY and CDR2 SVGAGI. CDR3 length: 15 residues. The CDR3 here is CASSPNRDTGNTIYF. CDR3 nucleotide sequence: TGTGCCAGCAGCCCAAACCGGGACACTGGAAACACCATATATTTT.

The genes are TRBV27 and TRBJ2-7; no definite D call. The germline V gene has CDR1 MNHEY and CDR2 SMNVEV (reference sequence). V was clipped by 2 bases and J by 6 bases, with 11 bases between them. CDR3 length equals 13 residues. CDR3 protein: CASSLRRSIEQYF. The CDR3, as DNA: TGTGCCAGCAGTTTAAGACGGAGCATCGAGCAGTACTTC.

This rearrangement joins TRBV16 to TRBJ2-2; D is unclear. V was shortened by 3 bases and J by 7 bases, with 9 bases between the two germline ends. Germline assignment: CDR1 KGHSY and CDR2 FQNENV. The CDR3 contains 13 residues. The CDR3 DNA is TGTGCCAGCAGCCAGGATTGGAGCGGGGAGCTGTTTTTT. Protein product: CASSQDWSGELFF.

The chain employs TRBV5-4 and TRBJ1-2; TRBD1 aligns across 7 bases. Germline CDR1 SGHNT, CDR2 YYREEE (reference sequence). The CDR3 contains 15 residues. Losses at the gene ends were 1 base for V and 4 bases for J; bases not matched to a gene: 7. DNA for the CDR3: TGTGCCAGCAGCTTGTTAGCGGGGACAGCCTATGGCTACACCTTC. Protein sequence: CASSLLAGTAYGYTF.

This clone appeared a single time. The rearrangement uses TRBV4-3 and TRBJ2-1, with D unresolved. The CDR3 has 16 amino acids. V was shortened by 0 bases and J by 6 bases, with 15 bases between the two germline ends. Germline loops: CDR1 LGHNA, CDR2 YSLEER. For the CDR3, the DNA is TGCGCCAGCAGCCAAGATCTTGTTAATTCGGGCAATGAGCAGTTCTTC. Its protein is CASSQDLVNSGNEQFF.

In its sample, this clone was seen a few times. Here the CDR3 DNA reads TGTGCCAGCAGTGATGGGGGAGGAGGGAATGAGCAGTTCTTC. Its protein is CASSDGGGGNEQFF. The chain recombines TRBV6-4 with TRBJ2-1, with a possible D match to TRBD2 (6 bases). Deletions cut 3 bases from V and 7 bases from J, with 13 bases between. Germline CDR1 MRHNA, CDR2 SNTAGT. The CDR3 is made up of 14 amino acids.

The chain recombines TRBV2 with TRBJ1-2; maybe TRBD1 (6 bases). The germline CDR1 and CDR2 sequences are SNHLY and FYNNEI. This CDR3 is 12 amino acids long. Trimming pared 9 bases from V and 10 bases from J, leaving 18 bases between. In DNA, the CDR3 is TGTGCCAGTAAGGACAGCCGAGAGGCCTACACCTTC. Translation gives CASKDSREAYTF.

CDR3 region: CASSRTMGQGIEAFF. The CDR3 nucleotides read TGTGCCAGCAGCCGAACTATGGGACAGGGCATAGAAGCTTTCTTT. This chain connects TRBV11-2 to TRBJ1-1, with TRBD1 identical over 9 bases. Unmatched junction bases numbered 12, after V lost 5 bases and J lost 8 bases. Germline CDR1 reads SGHAT; CDR2 reads FQNNGV. This CDR3 has 15 amino acids.

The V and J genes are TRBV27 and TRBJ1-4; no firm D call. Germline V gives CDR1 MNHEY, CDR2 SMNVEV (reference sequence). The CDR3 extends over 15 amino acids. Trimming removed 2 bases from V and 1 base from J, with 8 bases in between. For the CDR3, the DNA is TGTGCCAGCAGTTTAGACGGGGAAACTAATGAAAAACTGTTTTTT. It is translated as CASSLDGETNEKLFF.

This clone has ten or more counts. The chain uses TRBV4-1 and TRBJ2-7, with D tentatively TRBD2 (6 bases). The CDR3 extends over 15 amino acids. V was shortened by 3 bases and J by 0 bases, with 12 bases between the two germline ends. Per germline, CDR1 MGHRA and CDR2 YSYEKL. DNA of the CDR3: TGCGCCAGCAGCCAGGACTACAGAGCCTCCTACGAGCAGTACTTC. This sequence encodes CASSQDYRASYEQYF.

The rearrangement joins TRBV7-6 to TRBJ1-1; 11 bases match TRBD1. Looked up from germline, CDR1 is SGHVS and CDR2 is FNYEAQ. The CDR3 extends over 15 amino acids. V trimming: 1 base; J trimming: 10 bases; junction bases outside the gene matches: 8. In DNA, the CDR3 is TGTGCCAGCAGCTTAGGGACCGGGACAGGGGGTGGAGCTTTCTTT. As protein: CASSLGTGTGGGAFF.

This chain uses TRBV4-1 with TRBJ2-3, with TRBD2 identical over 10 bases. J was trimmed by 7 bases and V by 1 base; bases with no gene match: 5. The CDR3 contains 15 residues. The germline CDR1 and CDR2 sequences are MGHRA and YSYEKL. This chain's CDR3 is CASSQGLAGENTQYF. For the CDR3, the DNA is TGCGCCAGCAGCCAAGGCCTAGCGGGAGAGAATACGCAGTATTTT.

As DNA, the CDR3 is TGTGCCAGCAGCCCTGGAAGGGGGGACTACGAGCAGTACTTC. Its translation: CASSPGRGDYEQYF. The J gene is TRBJ2-5, the V gene TRBV5-6, with D perhaps matching TRBD1 or TRBD2 (6 bases each). The closer fit of TRBJ2-7 to the DNA end suggests the J call may be wrong. Germline lookup yields CDR1 SGHDT and CDR2 YYEEEE. This CDR3 is built from 14 residues.

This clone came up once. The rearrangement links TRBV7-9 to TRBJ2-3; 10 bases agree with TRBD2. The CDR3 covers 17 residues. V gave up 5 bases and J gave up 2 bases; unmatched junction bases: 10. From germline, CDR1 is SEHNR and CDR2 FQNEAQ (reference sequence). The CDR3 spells CASSTRLAGLLTDTQYF. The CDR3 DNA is TGTGCCAGCAGCACCCGACTAGCGGGCTTACTCACAGATACGCAGTATTTT.

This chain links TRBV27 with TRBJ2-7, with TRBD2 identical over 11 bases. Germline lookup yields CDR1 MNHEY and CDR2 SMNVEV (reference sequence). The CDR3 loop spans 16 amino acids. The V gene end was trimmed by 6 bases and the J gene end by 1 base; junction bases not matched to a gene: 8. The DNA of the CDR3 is TGTGCCAGCAGCCTGATCGGGACTAGCGGTTCCTACGAGCAGTACTTC. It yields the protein CASSLIGTSGSYEQYF.

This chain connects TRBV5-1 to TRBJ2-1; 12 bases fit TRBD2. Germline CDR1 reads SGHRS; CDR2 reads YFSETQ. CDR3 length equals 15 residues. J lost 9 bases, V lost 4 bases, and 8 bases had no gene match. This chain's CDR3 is CASSPSGRGGLEQFF. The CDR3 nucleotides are TGCGCCAGCAGCCCTAGCGGGAGGGGGGGCCTTGAGCAGTTCTTC.

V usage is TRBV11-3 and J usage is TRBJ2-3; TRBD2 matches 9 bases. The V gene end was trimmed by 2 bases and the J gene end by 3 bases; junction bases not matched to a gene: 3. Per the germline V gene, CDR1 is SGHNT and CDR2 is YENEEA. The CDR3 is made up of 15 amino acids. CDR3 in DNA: TGTGCCAGCAGCTTATTGACTAGCGGAACAGATACGCAGTATTTT. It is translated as CASSLLTSGTDTQYF.

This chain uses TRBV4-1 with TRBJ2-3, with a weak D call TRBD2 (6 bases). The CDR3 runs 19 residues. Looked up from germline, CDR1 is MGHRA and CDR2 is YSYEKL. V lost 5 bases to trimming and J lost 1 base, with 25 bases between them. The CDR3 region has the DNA TGCGCCAGCAGCTTAACACAGGAGCCGGACTACGTCGGCACAGATACGCAGTATTTT. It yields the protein CASSLTQEPDYVGTDTQYF.

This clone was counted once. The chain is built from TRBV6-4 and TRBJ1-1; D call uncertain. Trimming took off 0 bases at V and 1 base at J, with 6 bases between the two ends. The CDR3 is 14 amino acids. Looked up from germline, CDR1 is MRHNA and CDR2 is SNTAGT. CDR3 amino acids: CASSDSAENTEAFF. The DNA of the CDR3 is TGTGCCAGCAGTGACTCCGCGGAGAACACTGAAGCTTTCTTT.

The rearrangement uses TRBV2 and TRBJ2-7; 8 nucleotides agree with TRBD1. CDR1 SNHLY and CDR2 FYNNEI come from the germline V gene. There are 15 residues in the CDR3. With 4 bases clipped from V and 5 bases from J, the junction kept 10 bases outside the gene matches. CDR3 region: CASSGGQGAIDEQYF. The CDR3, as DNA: TGTGCCAGCAGTGGTGGACAGGGAGCTATCGACGAGCAGTACTTC.

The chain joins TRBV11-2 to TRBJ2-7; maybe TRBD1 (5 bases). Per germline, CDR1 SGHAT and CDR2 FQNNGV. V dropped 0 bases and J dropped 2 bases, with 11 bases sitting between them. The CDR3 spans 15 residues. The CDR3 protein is CASSLDTGPTYEQYF. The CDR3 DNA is TGTGCCAGCAGCTTAGATACAGGCCCGACCTACGAGCAGTACTTC. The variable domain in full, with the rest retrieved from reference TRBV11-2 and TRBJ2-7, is EAGVAQSPRYKIIEKRQSVAFWCNPISGHATLYWYQQILGQGPKLLIQFQNNGVVDDSQLPKDRFSAERLKGVDSTLKIQPAKLEDSAVYLCASSLDTGPTYEQYFGPGTRLTVT.

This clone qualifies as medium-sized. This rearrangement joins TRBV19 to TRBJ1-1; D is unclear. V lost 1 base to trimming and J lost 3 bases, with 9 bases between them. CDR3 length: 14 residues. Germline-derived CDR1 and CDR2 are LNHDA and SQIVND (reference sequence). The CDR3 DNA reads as TGTGCCAGTAGTATAGTTCCTGGGCACACTGAAGCTTTCTTT. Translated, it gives CASSIVPGHTEAFF.

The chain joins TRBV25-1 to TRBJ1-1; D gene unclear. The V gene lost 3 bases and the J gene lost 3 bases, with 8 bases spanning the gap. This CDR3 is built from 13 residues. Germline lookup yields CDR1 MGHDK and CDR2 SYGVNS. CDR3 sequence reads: CASSDMADTEAFF. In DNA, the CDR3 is TGTGCCAGCAGTGACATGGCCGACACTGAAGCTTTCTTT.